The next 14 T cell receptor beta chains were all read from a single sample in a study of CD8+CD57+ T cells in acquired aplastic anemia listed by TCRdb under 2018. Expansion of CD8+CD57+ cells had been shown by flow cytometry in the patients chosen for sequencing. Sequencing took place on an Illumina HiSeq 2000. Genomic DNA served as template for TCR beta VDJ combination and CDR3 sequence profiling. In-frame beta chains were kept once TCRdb had trimmed the public reads at Q25 with fastp and called clones with MiXCR. One record per CDR3 amino acid sequence lists the most common genes and DNA. The sample records roughly 120,000 distinct CDR3 sequences, roughly 55% of which are singletons. Jointly, the top ten make up about 31% of the sample. Sample: sorted CD4+, CD8+, or CD8+CD57+ T cells (not recorded which) from PBMCs. The receptors derive from a human donor with aplastic anemia.

The chain employs TRBV24-1 and TRBJ2-3; 8 bases map to TRBD2. There are 16 residues in the CDR3. Per the germline V gene, CDR1 is KGHDR and CDR2 is SFDVKD. J was trimmed by 1 base and V by 3 bases; bases with no gene match: 5. The CDR3 DNA sequence: TGTGCCACCAGTGATAGCCGAGCGGGGGGCACAGATACGCAGTATTTT. Protein sequence: CATSDSRAGGTDTQYF.

This clonotype was picked up a small number of times. CDR3 in amino acids: CATKVSGANVLTF. CDR3 sequence (DNA): TGTGCCACCAAGGTTTCTGGGGCCAACGTCCTGACTTTC. V gene TRBV15 combines with J gene TRBJ2-6; D unresolved. This CDR3 has 13 amino acids. Trimming pared 7 bases from V and 1 base from J, leaving 5 bases between. Germline V lookup: CDR1 LNHNV, CDR2 YYDKDF (reference sequence).

Comments on this clonotype: With a much larger clone just one base away, this may be a read error. The V gene is TRBV5-1, the J gene TRBJ2-1; D ambiguous. V lost 3 bases to trimming and J lost 10 bases, with 11 bases between them. Germline V gene lookup returns CDR1 SGHRS and CDR2 YFSETQ. The CDR3 has 12 amino acids. The CDR3 nucleotides read TGCGCCAGCAGCTGGGGTGGGGTGGAGCAGTTCTTC. It codes for CASSWGGVEQFF. The full variable domain, with the rest looked up from reference TRBV5-1 and TRBJ2-1, is KAGVTQTPRYLIKTRGQQVTLSCSPISGHRSVSWYQQTPGQGLQFLFEYFSETQRNKGNFPGRFSGRQFSNSRSEMNVSTLELGDSALYLCASSWGGVEQFFGPGTRLTVL.

CDR3 amino acids: CASSGGLARAYNEQFF. CDR3 nucleotides: TGTGCCAGCTCGGGGGGGCTAGCGAGAGCCTACAATGAGCAGTTCTTC. The chain joins TRBV27 to TRBJ2-1, with 8 bases that match TRBD2. CDR1 and CDR2 from the germline V gene are MNHEY and SMNVEV (reference sequence). CDR3 length equals 16 residues. V lost 8 bases, J lost 2 bases, and 11 bases stayed unmatched.

This clonotype was counted once. The CDR3 nucleotides are TGTGCCACCATGACAGGGGCCAACGTCCTGACTTTC. Translation gives CATMTGANVLTF. V and J are TRBV2 and TRBJ2-6; D unresolved. With 10 bases removed from V and 4 bases from J, the gap between germline ends came to 8 bases. The CDR3 is 12 residues long. In germline, CDR1 is SNHLY, CDR2 FYNNEI.

This clonotype was recorded many times. The chain is built from TRBV7-9 and TRBJ2-3, with D unresolved. The CDR3 loop spans 14 amino acids. V dropped 1 base and J dropped 4 bases, with 9 bases sitting between them. Germline-derived CDR1 and CDR2 are SEHNR and FQNEAQ (reference sequence). The CDR3 coding sequence is TGTGCCAGCAGCTTAGGGGGTGTTCCAGATACGCAGTATTTT. Amino acids: CASSLGGVPDTQYF.

The chain uses TRBV20-1 and TRBJ1-1; no clear D. The CDR3 spans 13 residues. Trimming removed 3 bases from V and 1 base from J, with 9 bases in between. Germline CDR1 DFQATT, CDR2 SNEGSKA (reference sequence). The CDR3 spells CSASRGGNTEAFF. The CDR3 DNA sequence: TGCAGTGCTAGTCGGGGAGGGAACACTGAAGCTTTCTTT.

This clonotype occurred many times. V gene TRBV4-2 combines with J gene TRBJ2-3; 8 bases line up with TRBD1. The CDR3 is 16 amino acids. Germline values: CDR1 LGHNA, CDR2 YNFKEQ. Trimming removed 4 bases from V and 2 bases from J; junction bases left unmatched: 8. CDR3 protein: CASSPDRGGNTDTQYF. CDR3 coding DNA: TGTGCCAGCAGCCCCGACAGGGGTGGAAACACAGATACGCAGTATTTT.

The chain employs TRBV11-1 and TRBJ2-7; TRBD1 or TRBD2 may be the D gene (5 bases each). CDR3 length equals 19 residues. From germline, CDR1 is SGHAT and CDR2 FQDESV (reference sequence). Trimming cost V 1 base and J 5 bases, with 27 bases left between them. CDR3 protein: CASSLVGQDPYMGRNEQYF. CDR3 bases: TGTGCCAGCAGCTTAGTGGGCCAAGATCCCTATATGGGACGGAACGAGCAGTACTTC.

This sequence joins TRBV7-3 and TRBJ1-1; 10 bases fit TRBD1. The CDR3 spans 16 residues. CDR1 SGHTA and CDR2 FQGTGA come from the germline V gene. V dropped 3 bases and J dropped 1; count of bases not matched to a gene: 5. CDR3 protein: CASSFRDRGGNTEAFF. In nucleotides, the CDR3 is TGTGCCAGCAGCTTCCGGGACAGGGGAGGGAACACTGAAGCTTTCTTT.

The chain combines TRBV25-1 with TRBJ2-3; D ambiguous. Germline CDR1 is MGHDK and CDR2 is SYGVNS. The V and J ends lost 3 bases and 4 bases respectively, with 11 bases between them. This CDR3 contains 14 residues. CDR3 sequence reads: CASSDLGTADTQYF. CDR3 in DNA: TGTGCCAGCAGTGATCTGGGAACGGCAGATACGCAGTATTTT. Looking up the rest from reference TRBV25-1 and TRBJ2-3 gives the full variable domain: EADIYQTPRYLVIGTGKKITLECSQTMGHDKMYWYQQDPGMELHLIHYSYGVNSTEKGDLSSESTVSRIRTEHFPLTLESARPSHTSQYLCASSDLGTADTQYFGPGTRLTVL.

This clonotype was recorded only once. The chain recombines TRBV4-1 with TRBJ2-5, with unresolved D. CDR3 length: 16 residues. Germline CDR1 MGHRA, CDR2 YSYEKL. V gave up 0 bases and J gave up 0 bases, with 11 bases separating them. CDR3 region: CASSQDRLLYQETQYF. The CDR3 coding sequence is TGCGCCAGCAGCCAAGACCGATTGTTATACCAAGAGACCCAGTACTTC.

The V call is TRBV7-6, the J call TRBJ1-5; D might be TRBD1 (5 bases). This CDR3 region has 15 residues. Trimming cost V 5 bases and J 5 bases, with 16 bases left between them. Looked up from germline, CDR1 is SGHVS and CDR2 is FNYEAQ. CDR3: CASSASGSGDQPQHF. CDR3 bases: TGTGCCAGCAGCGCCTCCGGGTCGGGGGATCAGCCCCAGCATTTT.

The chain uses TRBV5-8 and TRBJ1-1; no definite D call. Germline V gene data show CDR1 as SGHTS and CDR2 as YDEGEE. The CDR3 loop spans 12 amino acids. Trimming removed 5 bases at V and 0 bases at J, with 5 bases between. CDR3 residues: CASRIMNTEAFF. CDR3 in DNA: TGTGCCAGCAGGATCATGAACACTGAAGCTTTCTTT.